Listed below are T cell receptor beta chains from one sample, sequenced in a study of cytomegalovirus exposure and HLA in healthy donors. TCRdb keeps only in-frame clones here, not all; method: immunoSEQ multiplex PCR. The repertoire holds around 130,000 clones, approximately 78% seen once, with about 2.6% in the top ten. Sequenced material: PBMCs. All receptors derive from a human donor in good health. The CDR3 runs from the conserved cysteine through the conserved F or W.

>TRBJ1-4|TRBV10-3
CAISESRGLGEKLFF
>TRBJ1-1|TRBV7-9
CASSPSLQGGDMNTEAFF
>TRBJ2-2|TRBV6-5
CASSYSGEGLGELFF
>TRBJ2-2|TRBV6-5
CASRGRGTGELFF
>TRBJ2-7|TRBV28
CASSLIAGGPGEQYF
>TRBJ1-1|TRBV10-3
CAITPTARNTEAFF
>TRBJ1-2|TRBV2
CASSDRRQAGGYTF
>TRBJ2-6|TRBV4-3
CASSRWTGGSGANVLTF
>TRBJ2-6|TRBV11-2
CASSLVGPGRLTGANVLTF
>TRBJ2-7|TRBV27
CASSPYSSIGGLSYEQYF
>TRBJ2-7|TRBV9
CASSVGQGTYEQYF
>TRBJ2-1|TRBV28
CASNRLGAGLGDEQFF
>TRBJ2-7|TRBV11-2
CASSLVGRGAVPRTYEQYF
>TRBJ2-1|TRBV21-1
CASSKLLGGAGALYNEQFF
>TRBJ2-2|TRBV11-3
CASSSTGVNTGELFF
>TRBJ1-4|TRBV7-2
CASSLVTGGNGKLFF
>TRBJ2-3|TRBV6-4
CASSDGQGADTQYF
>TRBJ2-6|TRBV7-9
CSVHRDRGLRAGANVLTF
>TRBJ2-7|TRBV11-2
CASSLAAGGSYEQYF
>TRBJ1-2|TRBV5-1
CASSPFGVAGNYGYTF
>TRBJ1-3|TRBV7-8
CASSLAATSGNTIYF
>TRBJ2-7|TRBV7-9
CASSIGTGVREQYF
>TRBJ1-1|TRBV27
CASSSNFNTEAFF
>TRBJ2-1|TRBV7-3
CASSLEGRGLGVEQFF
>TRBJ2-1|TRBV6-6
CASRPPGQGYNEQFF
>TRBJ1-1|TRBV27
CASSLFSSGNTEAFF
>TRBJ2-1|TRBV27
CASKEGARNEQFF
>TRBJ1-5|TRBV11-2
CASSLTGTGKQPQHF
>TRBJ2-1|TRBV7-2
CASRGGSYNEQFF
>TRBJ1-3|TRBV7-2
CASSFLRGSGNTIYF
>TRBJ2-1|TRBV28
CASNGRDHYNEQFF
>TRBJ2-5|TRBV2
CASSRPVGGQETQYF
>TRBJ2-7|TRBV7-9
CASSLLSGEQYF
>TRBJ2-5|TRBV15
CATSRAGQETQYF
>TRBJ1-2|TRBV11-2
CASSLDRVSYGYTF
>TRBJ1-1|TRBV7-9
CASSLPGGFTEAFF
>TRBJ1-4|TRBV11-2
CASSLVTGGDEKLFF
>TRBJ2-1|TRBV27
CASSRTQNSYNEQFF
>TRBJ2-1|TRBV7-3
CASSLIWGPEANEQFF
>TRBJ2-5|TRBV9
CASSVTPGTAAETQYF
>TRBJ2-1|TRBV5-1
CASSLGGLNNEQFF
>TRBJ1-2|TRBV20-1
CSAQGAYGYTF
>TRBJ1-1|TRBV28
CASSLGTGRAFF
>TRBJ1-2|TRBV5-4
CASSPGQVGFGYTF
>TRBJ2-3|TRBV7-3
CASSPASGGASNTQYF
>TRBJ1-2|TRBV6-4
CASSEIQGSGGYTF
>TRBJ2-1|TRBV18
CASSPGQLTYNEQFF
>TRBJ2-3|TRBV29-1
CSVEDLYTDTQYF
>TRBJ2-1|TRBV5-6
CASSFLGLAGGEDNEQFF
>TRBJ2-7|TRBV11-1
CASSYSLVSEQYF
>TRBJ1-2|TRBV23-1
CVAKGAGGILRRGYTF
>TRBJ1-1|TRBV27
CASSSLQGRMNTEAFF